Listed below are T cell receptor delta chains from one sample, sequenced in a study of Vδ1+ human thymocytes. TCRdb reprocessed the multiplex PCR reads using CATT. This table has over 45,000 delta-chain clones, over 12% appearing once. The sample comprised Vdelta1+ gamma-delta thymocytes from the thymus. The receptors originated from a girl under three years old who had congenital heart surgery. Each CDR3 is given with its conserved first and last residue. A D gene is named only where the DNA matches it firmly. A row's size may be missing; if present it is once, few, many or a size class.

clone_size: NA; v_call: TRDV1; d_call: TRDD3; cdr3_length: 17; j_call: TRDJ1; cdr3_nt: TGTGCTCTTGGGGACTACCGCACTGGGGGAGACACCGATAAACTCATCTTT; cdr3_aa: CALGDYRTGGDTDKLIF
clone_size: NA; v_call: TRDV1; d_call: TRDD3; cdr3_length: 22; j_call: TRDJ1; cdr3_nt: TGTGCTCTTGGGGATAGGCCTTCCTATTTCTTTGGGGGATACAAGGTTACCGATAAACTCATCTTT; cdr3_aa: CALGDRPSYFFGGYKVTDKLIF
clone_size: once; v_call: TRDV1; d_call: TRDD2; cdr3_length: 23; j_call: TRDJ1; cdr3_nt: TGTGCTCTTGGGGAACTTCCTGGCTTCCTACGTCGGACGGGGAGTTCGGGCACCGATAAACTCATCTTT; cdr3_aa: CALGELPGFLRRTGSSGTDKLIF
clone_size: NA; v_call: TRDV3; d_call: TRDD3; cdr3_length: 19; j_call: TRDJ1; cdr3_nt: TGTGCCTTTAGGGTCTGGGGGATGATGACCACTTCCCTAACCGATAAACTCATCTTT; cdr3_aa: CAFRVWGMMTTSLTDKLIF
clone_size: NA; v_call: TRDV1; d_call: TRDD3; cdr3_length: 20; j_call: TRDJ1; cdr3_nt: TGTGCTCTTGGGGAATATCGCCCTTACTGGGGGATACTCCGATATGAGAGACTCATCTTT; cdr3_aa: CALGEYRPYWGILRYERLIF
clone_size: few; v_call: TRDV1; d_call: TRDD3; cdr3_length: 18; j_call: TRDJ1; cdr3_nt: TGTGCTCTTGGGGAACTAGGAGTACTGGGGGAATACACCGATAAACTCATCTTT; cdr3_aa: CALGELGVLGEYTDKLIF
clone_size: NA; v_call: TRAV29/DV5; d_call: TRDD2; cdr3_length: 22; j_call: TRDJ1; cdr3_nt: TGTGCCGCAAGTGATATTCTAGGCCTTCCTACCTGTGGGGAGTCGCGGACCGATAAACTCATCTTT; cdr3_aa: CAASDILGLPTCGESRTDKLIF
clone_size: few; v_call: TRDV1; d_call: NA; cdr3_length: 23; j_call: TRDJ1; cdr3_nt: TGTGCTCTTGGGGAAGGACCCTTCCTACCCTGGGGGACTAAGACCTGGTACACCGATAAACTCATCTTT; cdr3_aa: CALGEGPFLPWGTKTWYTDKLIF
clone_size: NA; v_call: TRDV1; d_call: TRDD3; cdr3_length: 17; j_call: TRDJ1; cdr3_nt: TGTGCTCTTGGGGAACTTCTCCCTCTGCTGGGGGATGCGGAACTCATCTTT; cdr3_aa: CALGELLPLLGDAELIF
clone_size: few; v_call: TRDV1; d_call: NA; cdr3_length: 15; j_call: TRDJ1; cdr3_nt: TGTGCTCTTGGGAATACCCGTACTGGGACCGATAAACTCATCTTT; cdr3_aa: CALGNTRTGTDKLIF
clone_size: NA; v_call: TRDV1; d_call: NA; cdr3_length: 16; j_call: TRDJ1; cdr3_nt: TGTGCTCTTGGGGAAGTGCCTGGGTTCAGAGGATATAAACTCATCTTT; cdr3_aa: CALGEVPGFRGYKLIF
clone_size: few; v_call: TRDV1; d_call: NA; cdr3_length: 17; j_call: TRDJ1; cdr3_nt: TGTGCTCTTGGGGTCACCGTGGACGGGCGGTACACCGATAAACTCATCTTT; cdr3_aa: CALGVTVDGRYTDKLIF
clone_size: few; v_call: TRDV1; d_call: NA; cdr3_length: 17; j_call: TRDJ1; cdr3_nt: TGTGCTCTTGGGTGGACTCCAATGGGGGTCTTCACCGATAAACTCATCTTT; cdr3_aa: CALGWTPMGVFTDKLIF
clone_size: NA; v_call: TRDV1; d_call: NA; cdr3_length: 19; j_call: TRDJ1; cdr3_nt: TGTGCTCTTGGGGAACTAGCCAGTTCCACTGCCGGGGACACCGATAAACTCATCTTT; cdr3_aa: CALGELASSTAGDTDKLIF
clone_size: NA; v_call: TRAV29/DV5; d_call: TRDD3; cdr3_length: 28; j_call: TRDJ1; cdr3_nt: TGTGCAGCAACCCCTTTTTGGTGTTCCCTTTTTTCCTGTCCCGCGATGATGGGGGATACCTACTACACCGATAAACTCATCTTT; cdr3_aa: CAATPFWCSLFSCPAMMGDTYYTDKLIF
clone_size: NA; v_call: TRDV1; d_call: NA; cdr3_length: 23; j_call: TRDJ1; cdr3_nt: TGTGCTCTTGGGAGCCCCCTAGGAAGTAAGCTCCCGGGGGGCCGTACGGGCACCGATAAACTCATCTTT; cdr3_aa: CALGSPLGSKLPGGRTGTDKLIF
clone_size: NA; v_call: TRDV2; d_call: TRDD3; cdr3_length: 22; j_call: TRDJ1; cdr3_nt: TGTGCCTGTGACACCGGCCTACCCCTAACTGGGGGATACGCTTGCTACGCCGATAAACTCATCTTT; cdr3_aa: CACDTGLPLTGGYACYADKLIF
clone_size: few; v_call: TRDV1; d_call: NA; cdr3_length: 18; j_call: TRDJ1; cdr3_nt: TGTGCTCTTGGGGAACGAGACCGGAGACCGGACCCGTACGATAAACTCATCTTT; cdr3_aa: CALGERDRRPDPYDKLIF
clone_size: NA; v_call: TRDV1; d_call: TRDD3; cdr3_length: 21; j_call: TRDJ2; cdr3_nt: TGTGCTCTTGGGGAACTTGGTGACCGGATTGGGGGATATCCTTTGACAGCACAACTCTTCTTT; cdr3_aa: CALGELGDRIGGYPLTAQLFF
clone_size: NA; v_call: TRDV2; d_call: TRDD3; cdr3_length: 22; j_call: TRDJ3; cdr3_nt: TGTGCCTGTGACCCTTTTCCAGATATGGGGGATACGCTCTCCTGGGACACCCGACAGATGTTTTTC; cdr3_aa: CACDPFPDMGDTLSWDTRQMFF
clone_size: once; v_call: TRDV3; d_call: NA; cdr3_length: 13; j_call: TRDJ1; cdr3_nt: TGTGCCCTTCCTCCGTCTAAGCCCGATAAACTCATCTTT; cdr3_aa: CALPPSKPDKLIF
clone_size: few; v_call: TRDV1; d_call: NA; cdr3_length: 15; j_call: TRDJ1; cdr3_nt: TGTGCTCTTGGGGGCTCCTCTCCTACCAGAAATAAACTCATCTTT; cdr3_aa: CALGGSSPTRNKLIF
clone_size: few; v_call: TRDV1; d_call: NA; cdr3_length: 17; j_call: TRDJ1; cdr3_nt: TGTGCTCTTGGGGGACGGCCTTCTCTAAAAAACACCGATAAACTCATCTTT; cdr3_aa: CALGGRPSLKNTDKLIF
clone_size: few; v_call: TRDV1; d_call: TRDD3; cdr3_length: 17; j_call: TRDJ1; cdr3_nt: TGTGCTCTTGGGCTGTTCGGGCTGGGGGATTCCGTCGATAAACTCATCTTT; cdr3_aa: CALGLFGLGDSVDKLIF
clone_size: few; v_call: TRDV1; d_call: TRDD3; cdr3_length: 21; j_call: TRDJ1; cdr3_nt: TGTGCTCTTGGGGAGCCCCGCCCCTCCCTCCTGGGGGATACCGAGGCCGATAAACTCATCTTT; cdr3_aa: CALGEPRPSLLGDTEADKLIF
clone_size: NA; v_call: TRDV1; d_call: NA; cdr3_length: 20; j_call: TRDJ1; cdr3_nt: TGTGCTCTTGGGGAACTAAACTTTCCCTTAGCTAGGGAACTCCCCGGGTTGCTCATCTTT; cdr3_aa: CALGELNFPLARELPGLLIF